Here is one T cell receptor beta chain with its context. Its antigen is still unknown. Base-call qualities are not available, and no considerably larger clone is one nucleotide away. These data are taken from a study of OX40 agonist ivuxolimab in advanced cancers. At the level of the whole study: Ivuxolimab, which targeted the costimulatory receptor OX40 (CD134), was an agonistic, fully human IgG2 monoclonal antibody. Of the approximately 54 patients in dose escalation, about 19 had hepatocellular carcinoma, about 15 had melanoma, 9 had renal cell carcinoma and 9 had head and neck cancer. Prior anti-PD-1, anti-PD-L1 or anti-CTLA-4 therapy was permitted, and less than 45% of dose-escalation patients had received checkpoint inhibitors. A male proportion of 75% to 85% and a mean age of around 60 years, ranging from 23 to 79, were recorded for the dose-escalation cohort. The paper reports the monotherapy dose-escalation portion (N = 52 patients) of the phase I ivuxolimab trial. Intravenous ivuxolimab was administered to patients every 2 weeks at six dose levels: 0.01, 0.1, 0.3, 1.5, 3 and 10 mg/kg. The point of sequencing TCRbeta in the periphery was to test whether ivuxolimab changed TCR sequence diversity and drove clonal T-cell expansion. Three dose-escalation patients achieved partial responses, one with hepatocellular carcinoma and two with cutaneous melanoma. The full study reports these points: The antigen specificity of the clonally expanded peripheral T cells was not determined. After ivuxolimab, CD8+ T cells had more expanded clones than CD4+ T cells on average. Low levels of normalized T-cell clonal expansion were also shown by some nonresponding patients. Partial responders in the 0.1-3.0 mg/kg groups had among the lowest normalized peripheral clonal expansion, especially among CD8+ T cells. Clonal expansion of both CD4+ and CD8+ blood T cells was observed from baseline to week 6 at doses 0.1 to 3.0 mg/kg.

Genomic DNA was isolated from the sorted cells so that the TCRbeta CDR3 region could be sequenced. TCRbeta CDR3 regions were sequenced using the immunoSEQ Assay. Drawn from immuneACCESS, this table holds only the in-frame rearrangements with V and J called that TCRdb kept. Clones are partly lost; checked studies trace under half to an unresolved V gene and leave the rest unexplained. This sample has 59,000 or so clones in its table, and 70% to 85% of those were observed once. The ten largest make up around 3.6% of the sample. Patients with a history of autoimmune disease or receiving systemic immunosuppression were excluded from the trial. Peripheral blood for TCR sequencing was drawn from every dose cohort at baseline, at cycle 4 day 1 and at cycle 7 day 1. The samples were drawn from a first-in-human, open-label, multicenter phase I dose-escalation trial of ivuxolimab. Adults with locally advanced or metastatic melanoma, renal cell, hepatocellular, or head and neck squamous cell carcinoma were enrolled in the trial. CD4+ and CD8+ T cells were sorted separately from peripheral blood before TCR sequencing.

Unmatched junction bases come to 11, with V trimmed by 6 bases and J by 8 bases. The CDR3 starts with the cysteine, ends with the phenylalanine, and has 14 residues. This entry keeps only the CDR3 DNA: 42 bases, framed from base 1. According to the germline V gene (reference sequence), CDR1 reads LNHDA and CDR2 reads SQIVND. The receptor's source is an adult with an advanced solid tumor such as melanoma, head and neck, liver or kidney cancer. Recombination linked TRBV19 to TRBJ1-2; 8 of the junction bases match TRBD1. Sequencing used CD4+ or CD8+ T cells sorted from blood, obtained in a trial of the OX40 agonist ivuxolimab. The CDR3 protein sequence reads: CASRTTGEGYGYTF. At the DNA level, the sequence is TGTGCCAGTAGGACGACAGGGGAGGGATACGGCTACACCTTC.